The clone carrying this T cell receptor beta chain was detected ten times or more. TCRdb reprocessed the RACE reads with MiXCR, giving one entry per CDR3 protein. Among tens of thousands of distinct CDR3 sequences listed, 8.5% were seen once. These data are taken from a study of human T cells and chemical hapten exposure. The sample's time point: patch test 2, 6 weeks after DPC sensitization. As for treatment: therapeutic diphenylcyclopropenone sensitization with weekly scalp DPC. Prior to each patch test being applied, blood was drawn. It was from unfractionated whole blood that total RNA was extracted. The CDR3 consists of 14 residues. The V end was cut by 4 bases, the J end by 2 bases, with 9 bases between. Germline CDR1 reads SNHLY; CDR2 reads FYNNEI.

Here the sequenced sample was whole blood, taken in connection with sensitization to the hapten diphenylcyclopropenone (DPC). This sequence was found in a woman aged 45-59 years with alopecia areata. Some clones in this sample may be carry-over from other donors' samples. The rearrangement links TRBV2 to TRBJ2-4; D gene ambiguous. The CDR3 protein is CASSGGLSKNIQYF. CDR3 nucleotides: TGTGCCAGCAGTGGAGGCCTTTCCAAAAACATTCAGTACTTC. The whole variable domain, filled in from reference TRBV2 and TRBJ2-4, reads EPEVTQTPSHQVTQMGQEVILRCVPISNHLYFYWYRQILGQKVEFLVSFYNNEISEKSEIFDDQFSVERPDGSNFTLKIRSTKLEDSAMYFCASSGGLSKNIQYFGAGTRLSVL.